A selection of T cell receptor beta chains follows, all from one sample in a study of blood T cell repertoires in COVID-19. Here immunoSEQ multiplex PCR was the method, and the copy in TCRdb shows in-frame clones only, minus some. The table records tens of thousands of clones, roughly 91% of them present only once. Sequenced input: peripheral blood. These receptors all come from a woman between 50 and 59 years old in a cohort sampled during active COVID-19. The CDR3 runs from the conserved cysteine through the conserved F or W. D genes are given only for firm matches. Rows may omit the clone size; those that give it use once, few, many or a size class.

V	D	J	size	CDR3	DNA
TRBV3-1/TRBV3-2	NA	TRBJ1-6	NA	CASSQDRDSPLHF	TGTGCCAGCAGCCAAGATCGTGATTCACCCCTCCACTTT
TRBV10-2	NA	TRBJ1-5	NA	CASSVQGRGQPQHF	TGCGCCAGCAGTGTACAGGGCCGCGGTCAGCCCCAGCATTTT
TRBV2	NA	TRBJ1-1	NA	CASSPYTEAFF	TGTGCCAGCAGCCCTTACACTGAAGCTTTCTTT
TRBV5-4	TRBD1	TRBJ2-7	NA	CASSPSPGQGYEQYF	TGTGCCAGCAGCCCGAGCCCGGGACAGGGGTACGAGCAGTACTTC
TRBV6-5	TRBD1	TRBJ2-7	NA	CASSPLNRGLGEQYF	TGTGCCAGCAGTCCCCTCAACAGGGGGCTAGGCGAGCAGTACTTC
TRBV18	NA	TRBJ1-2	NA	CASSPPRGSHYGYTF	TGTGCCAGCTCACCACCTCGGGGGTCTCACTATGGCTACACCTTC
TRBV29-1	TRBD1	TRBJ1-3	NA	CSVRTGGNTIYF	TGCAGCGTTAGGACAGGGGGAAACACCATATATTTT
TRBV7-2	TRBD1	TRBJ1-5	NA	CASSPRTGVGQPQHF	TGTGCCAGCAGCCCCCGGACAGGGGTCGGTCAGCCCCAGCATTTT
TRBV19	NA	TRBJ1-2	NA	CASSMAHNGNYGYTF	TGTGCCAGTAGTATGGCCCATAACGGGAACTATGGCTACACCTTC
TRBV18	TRBD1	TRBJ2-5	NA	CASSLILGQEETQYF	TGTGCCAGCTCACTTATCTTAGGACAGGAAGAGACCCAGTACTTC
TRBV5-1	TRBD2	TRBJ2-7	NA	CASSSGLAGGHYEQYF	TGCGCCAGCAGCTCAGGACTAGCGGGAGGCCACTACGAGCAGTACTTC
TRBV7-3	NA	TRBJ1-1	NA	CASSIGTLKNTEAFF	TGTGCCAGTAGTATCGGGACACTCAAGAACACTGAAGCTTTCTTT
TRBV28	NA	TRBJ2-3	NA	CASSSLALSSTDTQYF	TGTGCCAGCAGTTCCCTAGCCCTCTCTAGCACAGATACGCAGTATTTT
TRBV28	NA	TRBJ1-2	NA	CASSAGQSIYGYTF	TGTGCCAGCAGTGCTGGACAGTCTATTTATGGCTACACCTTC
TRBV29-1	NA	TRBJ1-1	NA	CSVELRLRNTEAFF	TGCAGCGTTGAACTTAGACTAAGGAACACTGAAGCTTTCTTT
TRBV5-1	NA	TRBJ1-1	NA	CASSPSEGPTTEAFF	TGCGCCAGCAGCCCGTCGGAGGGTCCGACGACTGAAGCTTTCTTT
TRBV5-6	TRBD2	TRBJ2-1	NA	CASSSWTSGSGEQFF	TGTGCCAGCAGCTCGTGGACTAGCGGGAGTGGTGAGCAGTTCTTC
TRBV9	NA	TRBJ1-6	few	CASSVAGTRDSPLHF	TGTGCCAGCAGCGTAGCCGGGACAAGGGATTCACCCCTCCACTTT
TRBV24-1	NA	TRBJ2-7	NA	CAPDRNSYEQYF	TGTGCCCCCGACAGGAACTCCTACGAGCAGTACTTC
TRBV4-1	NA	TRBJ2-7	NA	CASSQDQGQYEQYF	TGCGCCAGCAGCCAAGATCAGGGCCAGTACGAGCAGTACTTC
TRBV7-9	NA	TRBJ2-3	NA	CASSSNREGTDTQYF	TGTGCCAGCAGCTCCAACAGGGAAGGCACAGATACGCAGTATTTT
TRBV7-8	TRBD1	TRBJ1-1	NA	CASSWATGYVAEAFF	TGTGCCAGCAGCTGGGCGACAGGGTATGTCGCTGAAGCTTTCTTT
TRBV9	NA	TRBJ1-2	NA	CASSASIALSGYTF	TGTGCCAGCAGCGCCTCGATTGCTTTGAGTGGCTACACCTTC
TRBV5-1	NA	TRBJ2-1	NA	CASSEPLRGAPLDEQFF	TGCGCCAGCAGCGAACCTCTTCGGGGGGCGCCGTTGGATGAGCAGTTCTTC
TRBV6-2/TRBV6-3	NA	TRBJ2-2	NA	CASSRIVGGTGELFF	TGTGCCAGCAGTAGGATTGTAGGGGGCACCGGGGAGCTGTTTTTT
TRBV4-1	NA	TRBJ2-5	NA	CASRGPPGETQYF	TGCGCCAGCAGAGGCCCTCCGGGGGAGACCCAGTACTTC
TRBV9	NA	TRBJ1-3	once	CASSPEGQSGNTIYF	TGTGCCAGCAGCCCAGAGGGACAATCGGGAAACACCATATATTTT
TRBV25-1	TRBD1	TRBJ1-4	NA	CASHPTGGRDEKLFF	TGTGCCAGCCATCCTACAGGGGGAAGGGATGAAAAACTGTTTTTT
TRBV27	NA	TRBJ1-6	NA	CASSFLRDVSLHF	TGTGCCAGCAGTTTCCTCAGGGATGTATCCCTCCACTTT
TRBV27	NA	TRBJ2-7	NA	CASSFTVNGRDEQYF	TGTGCCAGCAGTTTCACAGTTAACGGGAGAGACGAGCAGTACTTC
TRBV9	NA	TRBJ1-1	NA	CASSLGRANTEAFF	TGTGCCAGCAGCCTAGGGCGGGCGAACACTGAAGCTTTCTTT
TRBV6-5	NA	TRBJ2-2	NA	CASRQPNTGELFF	TGTGCCAGTCGACAGCCGAACACCGGGGAGCTGTTTTTT
TRBV2	TRBD2	TRBJ2-7	NA	CASRPGTSGTYEQYF	TGTGCCAGCAGGCCCGGGACTAGCGGGACCTACGAGCAGTACTTC
TRBV18	NA	TRBJ1-1	NA	CASSRPHRAGEAFF	TGTGCCAGCTCACGCCCACACAGGGCAGGAGAAGCTTTCTTT
TRBV30	TRBD1	TRBJ2-7	NA	CAWRPRTGSTYEQYF	TGTGCCTGGAGGCCTCGGACAGGGAGCACCTACGAGCAGTACTTC
TRBV6-5	TRBD1	TRBJ2-2	NA	CASSYSPGQWELFF	TGTGCCAGCAGTTACTCGCCGGGACAGTGGGAGCTGTTTTTT
TRBV7-9	TRBD1	TRBJ1-4	once	CASSSGQGNEKLFF	TGTGCCAGCAGCTCGGGACAGGGTAATGAAAAACTGTTTTTT
TRBV9	TRBD2	TRBJ2-7	NA	CASSVGDYGNEQYF	TGTGCCAGCAGCGTAGGGGACTATGGGAACGAGCAGTACTTC
TRBV12-5	NA	TRBJ2-7	NA	CASGLDSGEQYF	TGTGCTAGTGGTTTGGACTCGGGCGAGCAGTACTTC
TRBV7-8	NA	TRBJ2-2	NA	CASSLATGPVLGYTGELFF	TGTGCCAGCAGCTTAGCTACCGGCCCCGTACTCGGGTATACCGGGGAGCTGTTTTTT
TRBV7-3	TRBD2	TRBJ2-3	NA	CASSFGAGGTDTQYF	TGTGCCAGCAGCTTTGGAGCGGGAGGCACAGATACGCAGTATTTT
TRBV29-1	TRBD1	TRBJ1-2	few	CSVEDRVDYGYTF	TGCAGCGTTGAGGACAGGGTGGACTATGGCTACACCTTC
TRBV11-2	NA	TRBJ2-7	NA	CASSLTSGKNYEQYF	TGTGCCAGCAGCCTAACTTCAGGGAAGAACTACGAGCAGTACTTC
TRBV6-1	TRBD2	TRBJ2-5	NA	CASSEAGGTSGETQYF	TGTGCCAGCAGTGAAGCAGGGGGAACTAGCGGAGAGACCCAGTACTTC
TRBV7-9	TRBD1	TRBJ2-7	NA	CASSLGQSSYEQYF	TGTGCCAGCAGCCTGGGACAGAGCTCCTACGAGCAGTACTTC
TRBV20-1	NA	TRBJ2-5	once	CSALRGTQYF	TGCAGTGCTCTTCGGGGGACCCAGTACTTC
TRBV2	TRBD2	TRBJ2-7	NA	CASSRLAGAYEQYF	TGTGCCAGCAGTCGACTAGCGGGAGCCTACGAGCAGTACTTC
TRBV5-1	NA	TRBJ1-5	once	CASSQDTNQPQHF	TGCGCCAGCAGCCAGGACACCAATCAGCCCCAGCATTTT
TRBV5-1	TRBD2	TRBJ2-3	NA	CATTSGGITDTQYF	TGCGCCACCACTAGCGGGGGTATCACAGATACGCAGTATTTT
TRBV28	TRBD2	TRBJ2-7	few	CASSFRPSGKGYEQYF	TGTGCCAGCAGTTTTCGTCCTAGCGGGAAAGGGTACGAGCAGTACTTC
TRBV19	NA	TRBJ1-2	NA	CASSGTLGYTF	TGTGCCAGTAGTGGGACACTTGGCTACACCTTC
TRBV28	NA	TRBJ1-4	NA	CASSLSFSGTNGEKLFF	TGTGCCAGCAGTTTATCATTTTCCGGGACTAACGGTGAAAAACTGTTTTTT
TRBV28	NA	TRBJ1-2	NA	CASSPQLYGYTF	TGTGCCAGCAGTCCTCAACTCTATGGCTACACCTTC
TRBV5-1	TRBD1	TRBJ1-1	NA	CASSVDRGLTEAFF	TGCGCCAGCAGCGTGGACAGGGGGCTTACTGAAGCTTTCTTT
TRBV12-3/TRBV12-4	NA	TRBJ2-2	NA	CASGQILTGELFF	TGTGCCAGCGGGCAAATACTGACAGGGGAGCTGTTTTTT
TRBV28	TRBD1	TRBJ2-5	NA	CASSRIQGNRETQYF	TGTGCCAGCAGTCGAATACAGGGGAATCGGGAGACCCAGTACTTC
TRBV5-4	TRBD2	TRBJ2-1	NA	CASSLDRSAGLGFF	TGTGCCAGCAGCTTGGACCGTTCGGCCGGACTAGGGTTCTTC